These T cell receptor beta chains were read from a single sample in a study of identical twins. TCRdb reprocessed the 5' RACE reads with MiXCR, giving one entry per CDR3 protein. Of approximately 700,000 distinct CDR3 sequences listed, roughly 6% are singletons. Sequencing was performed on naive T cells sorted from blood. These receptors came from a man between 18 and 35 years old in good health. Each CDR3 is given without its conserved first and last residue.

J gene: TRBJ2-3; V gene: TRBV15; CDR3 protein: ATSREGGTSTDTQY
J gene: TRBJ2-1; V gene: TRBV18; CDR3 protein: ASSPLETVTYNEQF
J gene: TRBJ2-1; V gene: TRBV20-1; CDR3 protein: SASSPGPNNEQF
J gene: TRBJ2-3; V gene: TRBV18; CDR3 protein: ASSPPGQGWSDTQY
J gene: TRBJ1-3; V gene: TRBV12-3/TRBV12-4; CDR3 protein: ASRWSGNTIY
J gene: TRBJ1-6; V gene: TRBV5-5; CDR3 protein: ASNIRGIDSPLH
J gene: TRBJ2-1; V gene: TRBV3-1; CDR3 protein: ASSDNWGRSYNEQF
J gene: TRBJ1-1; V gene: TRBV4-1; CDR3 protein: ASSQPGQATEAF
J gene: TRBJ1-1; V gene: TRBV3-1; CDR3 protein: ASSQMRSATEAF
J gene: TRBJ2-7; V gene: TRBV6-5; CDR3 protein: ASSYKPHRSINTYEQY
J gene: TRBJ2-2; V gene: TRBV5-1; CDR3 protein: ASSPGRWNTGELF
J gene: TRBJ2-3; V gene: TRBV20-1; CDR3 protein: SAMGRTSLSRDTQY
J gene: TRBJ2-1; V gene: TRBV20-1; CDR3 protein: SARERGIRGEQF
J gene: TRBJ2-1; V gene: TRBV29-1; CDR3 protein: SVARPTSGRVYEQF
J gene: TRBJ1-5; V gene: TRBV19; CDR3 protein: ASSIWGSNQPQH
J gene: TRBJ2-2; V gene: TRBV6-4; CDR3 protein: ASSDSGPGGSNTGELF
J gene: TRBJ1-2; V gene: TRBV2; CDR3 protein: ASSEGPGANYGYT
J gene: TRBJ2-1; V gene: TRBV7-8; CDR3 protein: ASSQAGGRSYNEQF
J gene: TRBJ2-1; V gene: TRBV20-1; CDR3 protein: SASRRSNSNEQF
J gene: TRBJ2-1; V gene: TRBV20-1; CDR3 protein: SAGTSRGEQF
J gene: TRBJ2-1; V gene: TRBV30; CDR3 protein: AWSVGTSGRNEQF
J gene: TRBJ2-1; V gene: TRBV12-3/TRBV12-4; CDR3 protein: ASSWGAYNEQF
J gene: TRBJ2-1; V gene: TRBV6-1; CDR3 protein: ASTLIPSGPEQF
J gene: -; V gene: TRBV20-1; CDR3 protein: SARGHTDTQH
J gene: TRBJ2-5; V gene: TRBV20-1; CDR3 protein: SAREAQETQY
J gene: TRBJ2-5; V gene: TRBV7-9; CDR3 protein: ASSLRETETQY
J gene: TRBJ1-2; V gene: TRBV5-1; CDR3 protein: ASTATGRDGYGYT